Reported below is one T cell receptor beta chain. The sample comes from a study of blood T cells in healthy people across ages. CDR1 MNHEY and CDR2 SVGAGI come from the germline V gene. This CDR3 spans 13 amino acids. The V and J ends lost 2 bases and 1 base respectively, with 5 bases between them. Sample-barcoded 5' priming and a J-beta primer mix drove a second PCR of roughly 7 to 11 cycles. TCRdb fed the 5' RACE reads into MiXCR, producing one record per CDR3 protein. The table lists roughly 550,000 distinct CDR3 sequences, approximately 25% of them singletons. The same sample was also studied in work on T cells of mothers and their children. That report notes: The second PCR's M1S primer added sample barcodes and 2-4 random nucleotides.

The V and J genes are TRBV6-5 and TRBJ1-2; D is undetermined. The sequenced sample consisted of blood. This sequence was found in a boy aged 5-17 years in good health. CDR3 coding DNA: TGTGCCAGCAGTTACAGGGTTAACTATGGCTACACCTTC. It yields the protein CASSYRVNYGYTF.